Below, 28 T cell receptor beta chains from the same sample are listed, as sequenced in a study of blood T cell repertoires in COVID-19. TCRdb's table, derived via immunoSEQ multiplex PCR, lists solely in-frame clones and lacks some. The sample carries 70,000 or so clones, around 86% recorded once. The sequenced material came from peripheral blood. The source of these receptors is a man aged 25-45 years with acute or convalescent COVID-19.

The rearrangement links TRBV30 to TRBJ1-6; D uncertain. V was shortened by 2 bases and J by 2 bases, with 10 bases between the two germline ends. This CDR3 has 15 residues. Germline CDR1 GTSNPN, CDR2 SVGIG (reference sequence). The CDR3 bases are TGTGCCTGGAGTCCCCCCGGGGCCTATAATTCACCCCTCCACTTT. The encoded protein is CAWSPPGAYNSPLHF.

This clone came up a few times. The chain combines TRBV20-1 with TRBJ2-1; 9 nucleotides line up with TRBD2. The ends lost 3 bases at V and 6 bases at J; junction bases unmatched: 9. The CDR3 totals 15 residues. CDR1 DFQATT and CDR2 SNEGSKA come from the germline V gene (reference sequence). The CDR3 sequence is CSASVPAGGSNEQFF. As DNA, the CDR3 is TGCAGTGCTAGTGTTCCAGCGGGGGGATCCAATGAGCAGTTCTTC.

The CDR3 region is CASSPGHEQFF. The CDR3 coding sequence is TGTGCCAGCAGCCCAGGCCATGAGCAGTTCTTC. This chain connects TRBV7-6 to TRBJ2-1; D gene uncertain. Deletions cut 5 bases from V and 8 bases from J, with 7 bases between. The CDR3 covers 11 residues. Germline values: CDR1 SGHVS, CDR2 FNYEAQ.

This sequence joins TRBV6-5 and TRBJ1-5; TRBD1 aligns across 9 bases. The CDR3 contains 16 residues. From germline, CDR1 is MNHEY and CDR2 SVGAGI. The V and J ends lost 4 bases and 5 bases, in that order; junction bases with no gene match: 9. Here the CDR3 reads CASSSTGTGHHQPQHF. CDR3 nucleotide sequence: TGTGCCAGCAGTTCAACCGGGACAGGGCACCATCAGCCCCAGCATTTT.

V gene TRBV4-1 combines with J gene TRBJ2-2; D is possibly TRBD1 (5 bases). Trimming left V 4 bases short and J 4 bases short, with 10 bases between. Per germline, CDR1 MGHRA and CDR2 YSYEKL. The CDR3 runs to 14 residues. CDR3 amino acids: CASSLNQGTGELFF. The CDR3 DNA follows: TGCGCCAGCAGCCTGAATCAGGGCACCGGGGAGCTGTTTTTT.

In nucleotides, the CDR3 is TGTGCCAGCAGCGTAGCTCAGGGGGCTGGATACGAGCAGTACTTC. It specifies CASSVAQGAGYEQYF. V gene TRBV9 combines with J gene TRBJ2-7; 8 bases map to TRBD1. V lost 0 bases, J lost 4 bases, and 6 bases stayed unmatched. Germline V CDR1 and CDR2: SGDLS, YYNGEE. The length of the CDR3 is 15 residues.

This chain uses TRBV30 with TRBJ2-5; TRBD2 might be the D (5 bases). The CDR3 extends over 15 amino acids. Germline-derived CDR1 and CDR2 are GTSNPN and SVGIG (reference sequence). V gave up 5 bases and J gave up 5 bases, with 21 bases separating them. CDR3 sequence: CAWPDYRLDPETQYF. The CDR3 DNA reads as TGTGCCTGGCCTGACTACCGCCTCGATCCGGAGACCCAGTACTTC. Variable domain in full (rest from reference TRBV30 and TRBJ2-5): SQTIHQWPATLVQPVGSPLSLECTVEGTSNPNLYWYRQAAGRGLQLLFYSVGIGQISSEVPQNLSASRPQDRQFILSSKKLLLSDSGFYLCAWPDYRLDPETQYFGPGTRLLVL.

The rearrangement joins TRBV24-1 to TRBJ1-1; the match to TRBD1 covers 7 bases. Per germline, CDR1 KGHDR and CDR2 SFDVKD. CDR3 length: 13 residues. V dropped 3 bases and J dropped 7; count of bases not matched to a gene: 4. In DNA form, the CDR3 reads TGTGCCACCAGTGATCCAAGGGACAGTGAAGCTTTCTTT. Translated, it gives CATSDPRDSEAFF.

The chain links TRBV12-3 or TRBV12-4 to TRBJ1-2, with D tentatively TRBD1 (5 bases). Trimming stripped 6 bases from V and 4 bases from J, with 9 bases between. The CDR3 sequence is 12 residues long. This CDR3 reads CASSDSGYGYTF. CDR3 bases: TGTGCCAGCAGCGACAGTGGCTATGGCTACACCTTC.

The J gene is TRBJ2-7, the V gene TRBV19; 7 bases are shared with TRBD1. The CDR3 loop spans 16 amino acids. The V gene end was trimmed by 4 bases and the J gene end by 3 bases; junction bases not matched to a gene: 12. The V gene's germline CDR1 is LNHDA and CDR2 SQIVND (reference sequence). CDR3 in amino acids: CASSTTGDRSIYEQYF. The CDR3 DNA reads as TGTGCCAGTAGTACCACAGGGGACCGTTCTATCTACGAGCAGTACTTC.

This clone was recorded once. The chain employs TRBV9 and TRBJ2-2, with a possible D match to TRBD1 (5 bases). The CDR3 runs 12 residues. Trimming stripped 5 bases from V and 7 bases from J, with 9 bases between. Germline loops: CDR1 SGDLS, CDR2 YYNGEE. CDR3 in amino acids: CASSPGFGELFF. Written as DNA, the CDR3 is TGTGCCAGCAGTCCAGGGTTCGGGGAGCTGTTTTTT.

The sample holds one count of this clone. V gene TRBV4-2 combines with J gene TRBJ2-2, with TRBD2 matching 14 bases. V was pared by 0 bases and J by 9 bases, with 9 bases of the junction left unmatched. The CDR3 spans 18 residues. From germline, CDR1 is LGHNA and CDR2 YNFKEQ. In nucleotides, the CDR3 is TGTGCCAGCAGCCAAGACTCAATGGGGACTAGCGGGAGTAGGGAGCTGTTTTTT. This encodes CASSQDSMGTSGSRELFF.

This rearrangement joins TRBV10-3 to TRBJ2-1; 9 bases are a match to TRBD1. CDR1 and CDR2 from the germline V gene are ENHRY and SYGVKD. J lost 6 bases, V lost 10 bases, and 4 bases had no gene match. The CDR3 spans 12 residues. CDR3 region: CASNRGLNEQFF. The CDR3 DNA reads as TGTGCCAGTAACAGGGGGCTCAATGAGCAGTTCTTC.

Only one count was recorded for this clone. This chain connects TRBV30 to TRBJ1-3; 10 nucleotides align to TRBD1. The length of the CDR3 is 16 residues. Trimming took 2 bases from V and 5 from J; bases not matched to a gene: 9. Germline V gene lookup returns CDR1 GTSNPN and CDR2 SVGIG (reference sequence). CDR3 coding DNA: TGTGCCTGGAGTTACTGGGGGACAGGGGTTAGAAACACCATATATTTT. The encoded protein is CAWSYWGTGVRNTIYF.

The chain carries TRBV5-1 and TRBJ1-5, with TRBD1 identical over 10 bases. Germline values: CDR1 SGHRS, CDR2 YFSETQ. The CDR3 consists of 15 residues. The V gene end was trimmed by 3 bases and the J gene end by 6 bases; junction bases not matched to a gene: 6. CDR3 residues: CASSSGTGEGQPQHF. The CDR3 DNA sequence: TGCGCCAGCAGCTCCGGGACAGGGGAAGGTCAGCCCCAGCATTTT.

The V and J genes are TRBV5-1 and TRBJ2-2; possible D gene TRBD1, 5 bases. Germline CDR1 is SGHRS and CDR2 is YFSETQ. The CDR3 extends over 17 amino acids. Trimming shortened V by 4 bases and J by 0 bases, and 16 bases separated the two germline ends. The CDR3 DNA sequence: TGCGCCAGCAGCCCAAACCCGACAGCCTCGAACACCGGGGAGCTGTTTTTT. Translation: CASSPNPTASNTGELFF.

The chain combines TRBV6-5 with TRBJ1-6; no clear D gene. V lost 6 bases and J lost 7, with 10 bases in between. The CDR3 consists of 13 residues. Germline CDR1 reads MNHEY; CDR2 reads SVGAGI. In nucleotides, the CDR3 is TGTGCCAGCAGACGCGGAGAAAATTCACCCCTCCACTTT. It is translated as CASRRGENSPLHF.

V is TRBV19 and J is TRBJ1-1; D is ambiguous. V was clipped by 10 bases and J by 3 bases, with 9 bases between them. CDR1 is LNHDA and CDR2 is SQIVND in the germline V gene (reference sequence). The CDR3 has 11 residues. CDR3 DNA: TGTGCCATTCGGGAGGACACTGAAGCTTTCTTT. It encodes CAIREDTEAFF.

The chain employs TRBV7-9 and TRBJ1-1; a weak D match, TRBD1 (6 bases). Germline V lookup: CDR1 SEHNR, CDR2 FQNEAQ (reference sequence). CDR3 size: 11 residues. Trimming stripped 2 bases from V and 11 bases from J, with 9 bases between. CDR3 loop: CASSLNREAFF. In nucleotides, the CDR3 is TGTGCCAGCAGCTTAAACAGGGAGGCTTTCTTT.

The chain combines TRBV27 with TRBJ1-5; D not certain. Germline assignment: CDR1 MNHEY and CDR2 SMNVEV (reference sequence). Between the trimmed V and J ends, which lost 5 bases and 0 bases, there was a span of 8 bases. The CDR3 spans 14 residues. CDR3 sequence reads: CASSGADSNQPQHF. The CDR3 bases are TGTGCCAGCAGTGGAGCGGATAGCAATCAGCCCCAGCATTTT.

DNA of the CDR3: TGTGCCAGCAGTGGACAGGGTAGGACTAACTATGGCTACACCTTC. Its translation is CASSGQGRTNYGYTF. The chain couples TRBV6-6 to TRBJ1-2, with TRBD1 matching 8 bases. V lost 5 bases, J lost 0 bases, and 5 bases stayed unmatched. Germline values: CDR1 MNHNY, CDR2 SVGAGI (reference sequence). The CDR3 contains 15 residues.

V and J are TRBV27 and TRBJ2-3; 10 bases align to TRBD2. With 10 bases clipped from V and 2 bases from J, the junction kept 6 bases outside the gene matches. The CDR3 is 14 amino acids. CDR1 MNHEY and CDR2 SMNVEV come from the germline V gene (reference sequence). For the CDR3, the DNA is TGTGCCACCCAAACTAGCGGGGCCACAGATACGCAGTATTTT. Translating gives CATQTSGATDTQYF.

The count of this clone is one. The chain has TRBV19 and TRBJ2-1; 8 bases match TRBD1. Looked up from germline, CDR1 is LNHDA and CDR2 is SQIVND (reference sequence). CDR3 size: 14 residues. V was clipped by 7 bases and J by 2 bases; unmatched bases: 4. The CDR3 here is CASKAGGTYNEQFF. The CDR3 DNA is TGTGCCAGTAAGGCAGGGGGCACCTACAATGAGCAGTTCTTC.

This chain links TRBV4-3 with TRBJ2-1; 9 nucleotides agree with TRBD2. The junction had 10 bases not matched to a gene; V was cut back by 2 bases and J by 8 bases. Germline lookup yields CDR1 LGHNA and CDR2 YSLEER. This CDR3 contains 16 residues. The CDR3 nucleotides read TGCGCCAGCAGCCAAATTATAGCGGGAGCTTCGCATGAGCAGTTCTTC. Amino acids: CASSQIIAGASHEQFF.

The chain joins TRBV3-1 (or the pseudogene TRBV3-2) to TRBJ1-5, with 7 positions matching TRBD1. After removal of 3 bases from V and 4 bases from J, the junction contained 3 bases not matched to a gene. This CDR3 spans 14 amino acids. Looked up from germline, CDR1 is LGHDT and CDR2 is YNNKEL (reference sequence). CDR3 loop: CASSHSGGNQPQHF. CDR3 DNA: TGTGCCAGCAGCCATTCAGGGGGTAATCAGCCCCAGCATTTT.

J is TRBJ1-2 and V is TRBV7-3, with TRBD1 matching over 7 bases. This CDR3 region has 14 residues. The J segment lost 5 bases and the V segment lost 5 bases, leaving 8 bases of the junction unmatched. From germline, CDR1 is SGHTA and CDR2 FQGTGA. The CDR3 protein is CASSLRGDSYGYTF. The CDR3 DNA reads TGTGCCAGCAGCCTGAGGGGGGACAGTTATGGCTACACCTTC.

V gene TRBV30 combines with J gene TRBJ1-2; TRBD1 is a possible D gene (6 bases). Germline CDR1 GTSNPN, CDR2 SVGIG (reference sequence). The CDR3 sequence is 13 residues long. The V gene lost 3 bases and the J gene lost 8 bases, with 16 bases spanning the gap. The CDR3 here is CAWRGGAAWGYTF. For the CDR3, the DNA is TGTGCCTGGAGGGGGGGGGCCGCATGGGGCTACACCTTC.

The CDR3 reads CASSMTQGSNSPLHF. DNA of the CDR3: TGTGCCAGTAGTATGACACAGGGGAGCAATTCACCCCTCCACTTT. V and J are TRBV19 and TRBJ1-6, with 7 bases fitting TRBD1. This CDR3 spans 15 amino acids. Per the germline V gene, CDR1 is LNHDA and CDR2 is SQIVND (reference sequence). V lost 3 bases and J lost 7; bases outside the gene matches: 6.